This is a list of T cell receptor beta chains from one sample in a study of CD4 and CD8 cells across lung adenocarcinoma regions. MiXCR, run by TCRdb on the PCR reads, gives a single entry per CDR3 protein. The table includes 18,000 or so distinct CDR3 sequences, roughly half detected once. The sample comprised CD8+ T cells from the center of a lung tumor. The receptors stem from a female donor with lung adenocarcinoma. The CD4 and CD8 labels of this study may be unreliable. CDR3s include the opening cysteine and the closing phenylalanine or tryptophan. The D gene is left open where the match is weak. Some rows have no size entry. The others give once, few or many, or a class for an expanded clone.

j_call | clone_size | v_call | cdr3_length | d_call | cdr3_nt | cdr3_aa
TRBJ2-1 | many | TRBV7-7 | 14 | - | TGTGCTAGCAGCTTAAGCCCCGGGACGGGAGAGCAGTTCTTC | CASSLSPGTGEQFF
TRBJ2-5 | - | TRBV30 | 14 | TRBD2 | TGTGCCTGGAGGCTAGCGGGAGGGCAGAAGACCCAGTACTTC | CAWRLAGGQKTQYF
TRBJ2-7 | many | TRBV6-1 | 14 | TRBD2 | TGTGCCAGCAGGGGACTAGCGGGGGGGTACGAGCAGTACTTC | CASRGLAGGYEQYF
TRBJ2-1 | many | TRBV6-5 | 15 | - | TGTGCCAGCAGTTACTCTAGGGGCAACTCCTACGAGCAGTTCTTC | CASSYSRGNSYEQFF
TRBJ2-6 | - | TRBV27 | 19 | TRBD1 | TGTGCCAGCAGTTCCCCCGCGGGACAGGGGGCATCTGGGGCCAACGTCCTGACTTTC | CASSSPAGQGASGANVLTF
TRBJ2-7 | many | TRBV12-3/TRBV12-4 | 12 | - | TGTGCCAGCAGTTTATCCCTAAACGAGCAGTACTTC | CASSLSLNEQYF
TRBJ2-3 | - | TRBV29-1 | 16 | - | TGCAGCGTTGATGTTTCAGGGGATACTAGCACAGATACGCAGTATTTT | CSVDVSGDTSTDTQYF
TRBJ2-2 | - | TRBV6-1 | 14 | - | TGTGCCAGCAGTGACGGAGTCGGGGGCGATACGCTGTTTTTT | CASSDGVGGDTLFF
TRBJ1-5 | - | TRBV6-2/TRBV6-3 | 15 | - | TGTGCCACCCGGTGGACAGCCTCTAGCAATCAGCCCCAGCATTTT | CATRWTASSNQPQHF
TRBJ2-7 | - | TRBV5-1 | 14 | TRBD1 | TGCGCCAGCAGCTTGAGGCAGGGGGAAGGCGAGCAGTACTTC | CASSLRQGEGEQYF
TRBJ2-1 | few | TRBV7-6 | 15 | - | TGTGCCAGCAGCTTAGTTGTGGAGACCCCAGAGACCCAGTTCTTC | CASSLVVETPETQFF
TRBJ2-2 | - | TRBV12-3/TRBV12-4 | 14 | - | TGTGCCAGCAGCCGGGGACCGAACACCGGGGAGCTGTTTTTT | CASSRGPNTGELFF
TRBJ1-2 | - | TRBV6-1 | 14 | TRBD1 | TGTGCCAGCAGATCCCTCGGGACAGGCTATGGCTACACCTTC | CASRSLGTGYGYTF
TRBJ2-7 | many | TRBV6-1 | 15 | TRBD2 | TGTGCCAGCAGTGAACTAGCGGGAGCTCCCTACGAGCAGTACTTC | CASSELAGAPYEQYF
TRBJ2-4 | - | TRBV6-1 | 18 | TRBD1 | TGTGCCAGCGCAAGGCGGACAGGGGGGGGCCGTGCCAAAGACACCCAGTACTTC | CASARRTGGGRAKDTQYF
TRBJ2-3 | many | TRBV5-5 | 15 | TRBD1 | TGTGCCAGCAGCCCTGTCCCGGGACAGACAGATACGCAGTATTTT | CASSPVPGQTDTQYF
TRBJ2-1 | - | TRBV6-1 | 12 | - | TGTGCCAGCAGCCTAAACTACAATGAGCAGTTCTTC | CASSLNYNEQFF
TRBJ2-5 | - | TRBV10-3 | 14 | - | TGTGCCGGGACCGGGGGCCGTGACCACAAGACCCAGTACTTC | CAGTGGRDHKTQYF
TRBJ2-1 | - | TRBV6-2/TRBV6-3 | 14 | - | TGTGCCAGCAGTTACTCGGGGATGGATCGGGAGCAGTTCTTC | CASSYSGMDREQFF
TRBJ1-4 | - | TRBV6-1 | 14 | TRBD1 | TGTGCCAGTTACAGGGGGCACCTGTCTGAAAAACTGTTTTTT | CASYRGHLSEKLFF
TRBJ2-1 | many | TRBV6-4 | 18 | TRBD2 | TGTGCCAGCAGTGACTCGTTTAGCGGGAGGGCCATGGTAAATGAGCAGTTCTTC | CASSDSFSGRAMVNEQFF
TRBJ2-3 | few | TRBV6-1 | 16 | TRBD2 | TGTGCCAGCAGCGATGAAGCGGGAGGCCACCCAGATACGCAGTATTTT | CASSDEAGGHPDTQYF
TRBJ2-3 | - | TRBV6-1 | 15 | - | TGTGCCAGCAGCCACTGGGCTGTGAGCACAGATACGCAGTATTTT | CASSHWAVSTDTQYF
TRBJ2-3 | - | TRBV6-1 | 14 | - | TGTGGCAGCACGGGGCTGGGGGCCACAGACACGCAGTACTTT | CGSTGLGATDTQYF
TRBJ2-2 | - | TRBV6-5 | 14 | - | TGTGCCAGCAGTTACTTGCCTCATGGTGGGGAGCTGTTTTTT | CASSYLPHGGELFF
TRBJ2-1 | once | TRBV7-9 | 12 | - | TGTGCCAGCAGCTTAGGCTGGTACGAGCAGTTCTTC | CASSLGWYEQFF
TRBJ2-1 | - | TRBV6-4 | 16 | TRBD2 | TGTGCCAGCAGTGACTCGAGCGGGGGGGCCTACAATGAGCAGTTCTTC | CASSDSSGGAYNEQFF